Listed below are T cell receptor beta chains from one sample, sequenced in a study of blood T cell repertoires in COVID-19. Repertoires were generated with immunoSEQ multiplex PCR, while TCRdb's copy carries only in-frame clones and drops some. The table has about 280,000 clones, 88% seen once. Sample: peripheral blood. These receptors were collected from a man younger than 30 with active or convalescent COVID-19. Both conserved end residues are part of each CDR3. D genes are given only for firm matches. Some rows mark clone size as missing; the rest say once, few, many or name a class of expanded clone.

J gene: TRBJ1-5
V gene: TRBV4-3
clone size: few
D gene: -
CDR3 DNA: TGCGCCAGCAGCCAAGACGGTTCTGCCCGGAATCAGCCCCAGCATTTT
CDR3 protein: CASSQDGSARNQPQHF

J gene: TRBJ1-3
V gene: TRBV10-2
clone size: -
D gene: TRBD1
CDR3 DNA: TGCGCCAGCAGTCAGGGACAGGGGATCGTCGGTCTCTCTGGAAACACCATATATTTT
CDR3 protein: CASSQGQGIVGLSGNTIYF

J gene: TRBJ2-5
V gene: TRBV19
clone size: -
D gene: TRBD1
CDR3 DNA: TGTGCCAGTAGCGACAGGGTTCAAGAGACCCAGTACTTC
CDR3 protein: CASSDRVQETQYF

J gene: TRBJ2-7
V gene: TRBV2
clone size: -
D gene: -
CDR3 DNA: TGTGCCAGCAGTGGCACAGGGTACTCCTACGAGCAGTACTTC
CDR3 protein: CASSGTGYSYEQYF

J gene: TRBJ1-6
V gene: TRBV10-3
clone size: once
D gene: -
CDR3 DNA: TGTGCCACAAAACAGGATTCACCCCTCCACTTT
CDR3 protein: CATKQDSPLHF

J gene: TRBJ2-6
V gene: TRBV4-2
clone size: -
D gene: -
CDR3 DNA: TGTGCCAGCAGCCAGGCCCGTTTCTCTGGGGCCAACGTCCTGACTTTC
CDR3 protein: CASSQARFSGANVLTF

J gene: TRBJ2-3
V gene: TRBV7-6
clone size: -
D gene: TRBD2
CDR3 DNA: TGTGCCAGCAGCTCAATAGCGGGGGGCCGCCTAGATACGCAGTATTTT
CDR3 protein: CASSSIAGGRLDTQYF

J gene: TRBJ2-5
V gene: TRBV2
clone size: -
D gene: TRBD2
CDR3 DNA: TGTGCCAGCAGTGAAACTCGAGAGACTAGCGGCCCGATACAAGAGACCCAGTACTTC
CDR3 protein: CASSETRETSGPIQETQYF

J gene: TRBJ2-2
V gene: TRBV9
clone size: -
D gene: -
CDR3 DNA: TGTGCCAGCAGCGATCCAGCCCAGGGGATTAACACCGGGGAGCTGTTTTTT
CDR3 protein: CASSDPAQGINTGELFF

J gene: TRBJ1-1
V gene: TRBV5-1
clone size: -
D gene: TRBD1
CDR3 DNA: TGCGCCAGCAGCCCCCCGGGACAGACTGAAGCTTTCTTT
CDR3 protein: CASSPPGQTEAFF

J gene: TRBJ2-7
V gene: TRBV2
clone size: once
D gene: -
CDR3 DNA: TGTGCCAGCAGTGAATTGTCTAGCACCGAGCAGTACTTC
CDR3 protein: CASSELSSTEQYF

J gene: TRBJ2-7
V gene: TRBV24-1
clone size: -
D gene: -
CDR3 DNA: TGTGCCACCAGGGCGGGACAGATAACCGAGCAGTACTTC
CDR3 protein: CATRAGQITEQYF

J gene: TRBJ1-1
V gene: TRBV2
clone size: -
D gene: -
CDR3 DNA: TGTGCCAGCAGTCAAACAGGGTTTGGCACTGAAGCTTTCTTT
CDR3 protein: CASSQTGFGTEAFF

J gene: TRBJ1-6
V gene: TRBV6-5
clone size: few
D gene: -
CDR3 DNA: TGTGCCAGCACGGTAATGAGCTCCTATAATTCACCCCTCCACTTT
CDR3 protein: CASTVMSSYNSPLHF

J gene: TRBJ2-1
V gene: TRBV12-5
clone size: -
D gene: TRBD2
CDR3 DNA: TGTGCTAGTGGTTTGGTCGGCCGTGGGGGGGGTTACAATGAGCAGTTCTTC
CDR3 protein: CASGLVGRGGGYNEQFF

J gene: TRBJ2-2
V gene: TRBV5-1
clone size: -
D gene: TRBD1
CDR3 DNA: TGCGCCAGCAGCTGGGGACAGGGACGGACCGGGGAGCTGTTTTTT
CDR3 protein: CASSWGQGRTGELFF

J gene: TRBJ2-2
V gene: TRBV7-6
clone size: -
D gene: TRBD2
CDR3 DNA: TGTGCCAGCAGCCAGGGGACTAGCGGTAACACCGGGGAGCTGTTTTTT
CDR3 protein: CASSQGTSGNTGELFF

J gene: TRBJ2-5
V gene: TRBV13
clone size: -
D gene: TRBD1
CDR3 DNA: TGTGCCAGCAGCCCGAACCTTAGAAGGACAGGGGGAGAGACCCAGTACTTC
CDR3 protein: CASSPNLRRTGGETQYF

J gene: TRBJ2-1
V gene: TRBV10-3
clone size: once
D gene: TRBD2
CDR3 DNA: TGTGCCATCGCGGGCAACTCTCGCGGACTAGCGGGGGCCCGTAGCTACAATGAGCAGTTCTTC
CDR3 protein: CAIAGNSRGLAGARSYNEQFF

J gene: TRBJ2-7
V gene: TRBV13
clone size: few
D gene: TRBD1
CDR3 DNA: TGTGCCAGCAGCTCTTACCGTTGGACAGGGCAGGGTATGGAGCAGTACTTC
CDR3 protein: CASSSYRWTGQGMEQYF

J gene: TRBJ1-2
V gene: TRBV10-3
clone size: -
D gene: TRBD1
CDR3 DNA: TGTGCCATCAGTGGTGGGACAGGGGTCGGCTACACCTTC
CDR3 protein: CAISGGTGVGYTF

J gene: TRBJ2-6
V gene: TRBV4-1
clone size: -
D gene: TRBD1
CDR3 DNA: TGCGCCAGCAGCCAAGAGGGACAGGGTCTATCGACCTCTGGGGCCAACGTCCTGACTTTC
CDR3 protein: CASSQEGQGLSTSGANVLTF

J gene: TRBJ2-7
V gene: TRBV5-4
clone size: -
D gene: -
CDR3 DNA: TGTGCCAGCAGCTTGGGAGACATGTTAAGAGGGGAGCAGTACTTC
CDR3 protein: CASSLGDMLRGEQYF

J gene: TRBJ2-2
V gene: TRBV10-3
clone size: -
D gene: TRBD2
CDR3 DNA: TGTGCCATCAGGGCTAGCGGCAACACCGGGGAGCTGTTTTTT
CDR3 protein: CAIRASGNTGELFF

J gene: TRBJ1-1
V gene: TRBV14
clone size: -
D gene: -
CDR3 DNA: TGTGCCAGCAGCCGGACAGTGAACACTGAAGCTTTCTTT
CDR3 protein: CASSRTVNTEAFF

J gene: TRBJ2-6
V gene: TRBV11-2
clone size: -
D gene: -
CDR3 DNA: TGTGCCAGCAGCTTAGAGCCAGGAAGCTCTGGGGCCAACGTCCTGACTTTC
CDR3 protein: CASSLEPGSSGANVLTF

J gene: TRBJ2-1
V gene: TRBV5-4
clone size: -
D gene: -
CDR3 DNA: TGTGCCAGCAGCTTGCCCGGAAGGGGGGAGCAGTTCTTC
CDR3 protein: CASSLPGRGEQFF

J gene: TRBJ1-1
V gene: TRBV4-3
clone size: -
D gene: -
CDR3 DNA: TGCGCCAGCAGCCGCGTGCTGGACACTGAAGCTTTCTTT
CDR3 protein: CASSRVLDTEAFF

J gene: TRBJ2-2
V gene: TRBV4-1
clone size: -
D gene: -
CDR3 DNA: TGCGCCAGCAGCCAAGTATCGGGGATAACAACCGGGGAGCTGTTTTTT
CDR3 protein: CASSQVSGITTGELFF

J gene: TRBJ2-7
V gene: TRBV10-3
clone size: -
D gene: TRBD1
CDR3 DNA: TGTGCCATCAGTGAGGGACAGGGGATCCCCTACGAGCAGTACTTC
CDR3 protein: CAISEGQGIPYEQYF

J gene: TRBJ1-6
V gene: TRBV5-1
clone size: -
D gene: -
CDR3 DNA: TGCGCCAGCAGCTTGGCGGGGATGCGTCTGGATTCACCCCTCCACTTT
CDR3 protein: CASSLAGMRLDSPLHF

J gene: TRBJ2-3
V gene: TRBV3-1/TRBV3-2
clone size: -
D gene: TRBD2
CDR3 DNA: TGTGCCAGCAGCCACTGGGGGACTAGACGATCAGCAGATACGCAGTATTTT
CDR3 protein: CASSHWGTRRSADTQYF

J gene: TRBJ1-2
V gene: TRBV4-1
clone size: few
D gene: -
CDR3 DNA: TGCGCCAGCAGCCAAACAGGCACAGAGTCTAACTATGGCTACACCTTC
CDR3 protein: CASSQTGTESNYGYTF

J gene: TRBJ1-2
V gene: TRBV6-5
clone size: -
D gene: -
CDR3 DNA: TGTGCCAGCAGTTACGTCCAGGGATTGTGGTATGGCTACACCTTC
CDR3 protein: CASSYVQGLWYGYTF

J gene: TRBJ2-2
V gene: TRBV6-5
clone size: -
D gene: TRBD1
CDR3 DNA: TGTGCCAGCAACATACAGGGGACCGGGGAGCTGTTTTTT
CDR3 protein: CASNIQGTGELFF

J gene: TRBJ2-7
V gene: TRBV7-6
clone size: -
D gene: TRBD2
CDR3 DNA: TGTGCCAGCAGCCCTGGGGCGGGGGGTATCTACGAGCAGTACTTC
CDR3 protein: CASSPGAGGIYEQYF

J gene: TRBJ1-5
V gene: TRBV13
clone size: -
D gene: TRBD1
CDR3 DNA: TGTGCCAGCAGCAAAAGGGGGACAGGGGGCGATCAGCCCCAGCATTTT
CDR3 protein: CASSKRGTGGDQPQHF

J gene: TRBJ1-2
V gene: TRBV18
clone size: -
D gene: -
CDR3 DNA: TGTGCCAGCTCACCAAATCGCAGCTATGGCTACACCTTC
CDR3 protein: CASSPNRSYGYTF

J gene: TRBJ2-5
V gene: TRBV6-2/TRBV6-3
clone size: -
D gene: -
CDR3 DNA: TGTGCCAGCAGTTGGACAACGTACCAAGAGACCCAGTACTTC
CDR3 protein: CASSWTTYQETQYF

J gene: TRBJ1-1
V gene: TRBV13
clone size: -
D gene: -
CDR3 DNA: TGTGCCAGCTCGGGGGGGAGAACTGAAGCTTTCTTT
CDR3 protein: CASSGGRTEAFF

J gene: TRBJ2-2
V gene: TRBV5-4
clone size: once
D gene: TRBD2
CDR3 DNA: TGTGCCAGCAGCAATCGACTAGCGGGGAACACCGGGGAGCTGTTTTTT
CDR3 protein: CASSNRLAGNTGELFF

J gene: TRBJ1-1
V gene: TRBV4-1
clone size: -
D gene: TRBD1
CDR3 DNA: TGCGCCAGCAGCCCACAACAGGGGGCAGAGGCTGAAGCTTTCTTT
CDR3 protein: CASSPQQGAEAEAFF

J gene: TRBJ1-2
V gene: TRBV10-2
clone size: -
D gene: -
CDR3 DNA: TGCGCCAGCAGGGACGGGGGGTGGGTCTATGGCTACACCTTC
CDR3 protein: CASRDGGWVYGYTF

J gene: TRBJ1-1
V gene: TRBV10-3
clone size: few
D gene: -
CDR3 DNA: TGTGCCATCAGTGAGTCGATCGGGAACACTGAAGCTTTCTTT
CDR3 protein: CAISESIGNTEAFF

J gene: TRBJ2-3
V gene: TRBV11-2
clone size: -
D gene: -
CDR3 DNA: TGTGCCAGCAGCTTAGCGGGGGGCCATCGGGGTGATACGCAGTATTTT
CDR3 protein: CASSLAGGHRGDTQYF

J gene: TRBJ2-1
V gene: TRBV7-2
clone size: -
D gene: TRBD2
CDR3 DNA: TGTGCCAGCAGCGCTATGGGGGGGAATGAGCAGTTCTTC
CDR3 protein: CASSAMGGNEQFF

J gene: TRBJ1-2
V gene: TRBV18
clone size: -
D gene: -
CDR3 DNA: TGTGCCAGCTCACCACCGGTCCGGGGGATTGGGGGCTACACCTTC
CDR3 protein: CASSPPVRGIGGYTF

J gene: TRBJ1-1
V gene: TRBV6-1
clone size: many
D gene: -
CDR3 DNA: TGTGCCAGCAGTGAAGGCGGTGAGAACACTGAAGCTTTCTTT
CDR3 protein: CASSEGGENTEAFF

J gene: TRBJ1-5
V gene: TRBV19
clone size: -
D gene: TRBD1
CDR3 DNA: TGTGCCACTCTTACCGGGACAGGGGGACGTAGCAATCAGCCCCAGCATTTT
CDR3 protein: CATLTGTGGRSNQPQHF

J gene: TRBJ2-1
V gene: TRBV6-5
clone size: -
D gene: TRBD2
CDR3 DNA: TGTGCCAGCAGAAACGGGGGGAGTGTCAATGAGCAGTTCTTC
CDR3 protein: CASRNGGSVNEQFF

J gene: TRBJ1-3
V gene: TRBV19
clone size: -
D gene: -
CDR3 DNA: TGTGCCAGTAGCCTACAGCCCAGCTCTGGAAACACCATATATTTT
CDR3 protein: CASSLQPSSGNTIYF

J gene: TRBJ2-7
V gene: TRBV7-6
clone size: -
D gene: TRBD2
CDR3 DNA: TGTGCCAGCAGCATTAGCGGGGGGACTCCCTACGAGCAGTACTTC
CDR3 protein: CASSISGGTPYEQYF

J gene: TRBJ2-7
V gene: TRBV6-5
clone size: -
D gene: -
CDR3 DNA: TGTGCCAGCAGTCCGTACTACAGGGATGGCTACGAGCAGTACTTC
CDR3 protein: CASSPYYRDGYEQYF